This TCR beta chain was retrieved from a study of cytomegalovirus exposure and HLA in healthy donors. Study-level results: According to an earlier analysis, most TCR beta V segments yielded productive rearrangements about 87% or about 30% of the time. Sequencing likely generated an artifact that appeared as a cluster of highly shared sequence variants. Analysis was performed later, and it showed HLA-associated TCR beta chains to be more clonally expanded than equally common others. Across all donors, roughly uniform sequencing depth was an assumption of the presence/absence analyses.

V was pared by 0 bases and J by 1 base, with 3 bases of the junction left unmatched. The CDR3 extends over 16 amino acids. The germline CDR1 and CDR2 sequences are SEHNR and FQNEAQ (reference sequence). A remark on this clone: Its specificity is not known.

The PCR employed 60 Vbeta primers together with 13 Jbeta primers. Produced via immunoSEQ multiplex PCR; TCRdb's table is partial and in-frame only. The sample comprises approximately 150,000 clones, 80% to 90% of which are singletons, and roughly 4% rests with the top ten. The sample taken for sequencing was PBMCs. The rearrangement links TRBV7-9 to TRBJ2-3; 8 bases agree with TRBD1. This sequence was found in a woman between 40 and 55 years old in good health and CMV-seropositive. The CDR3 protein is CASSLAQGEGTDTQYF. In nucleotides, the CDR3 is TGTGCCAGCAGCTTAGCACAGGGGGAAGGCACAGATACGCAGTATTTT.